Below, 32 T cell receptor beta chains from the same sample are listed, as sequenced in a study of T cell changes during pregnancy in multiple sclerosis. The table came from immunoSEQ multiplex PCR; TCRdb's copy has only in-frame clones and leaves some out. This table holds 75,000 to 95,000 clones, less than 95% found once. The source was peripheral blood, collected in the first trimester of pregnancy. These TCRs come from a female donor in good health, enrolled as a control in a pregnancy study.

V gene TRBV11-3 combines with J gene TRBJ2-1; TRBD1 might be the D (6 bases). Germline assignment: CDR1 SGHNT and CDR2 YENEEA. This CDR3 has 14 amino acids. The V end was cut by 7 bases, the J end by 0 bases, with 10 bases between. CDR3 loop: CASKSQGSYNEQFF. Here the CDR3 DNA reads TGTGCCAGCAAGTCACAGGGCTCCTACAATGAGCAGTTCTTC.

V is TRBV5-1 and J is TRBJ2-7; 7 bases align to TRBD2. Germline assignment: CDR1 SGHRS and CDR2 YFSETQ. The CDR3 is made up of 15 amino acids. V shed 0 bases and J 7 bases; nucleotides not matched to a gene: 10. The CDR3 loop is CASSLAKQGGEEQYF. The CDR3 DNA reads TGCGCCAGCAGCTTGGCCAAGCAGGGAGGGGAGGAGCAGTACTTC.

This chain joins TRBV4-3 and TRBJ1-4; no definite D call. Germline loops: CDR1 LGHNA, CDR2 YSLEER. The CDR3 contains 15 residues. V shed 3 bases and J shed 0 bases, with 8 bases lying between them. CDR3 sequence reads: CASSQDTATNEKLFF. The CDR3 coding sequence is TGCGCCAGCAGCCAGGATACAGCAACTAATGAAAAACTGTTTTTT.

V usage is TRBV6-5 and J usage is TRBJ1-1; D is undetermined. The CDR3 runs 11 residues. CDR1 and CDR2 from the germline V gene are MNHEY and SVGAGI. Trimming left V 4 bases short and J 9 bases short, with 9 bases between. The chain's CDR3 is CASSSKYQAFF. The CDR3 nucleotides read TGTGCCAGCAGTTCTAAGTACCAAGCTTTCTTT.

This chain uses TRBV7-3 with TRBJ1-2, with 8 positions matching TRBD1. Germline V CDR1 and CDR2: SGHTA, FQGTGA. This CDR3 contains 14 residues. The ends lost 5 bases at V and 8 bases at J; junction bases unmatched: 10. CDR3 region: CASSLIAGGRGYTF. The CDR3 nucleotides read TGTGCCAGCAGCCTAATAGCAGGGGGCAGAGGCTACACCTTC.

The rearrangement uses TRBV15 and TRBJ2-5; possible D gene TRBD1, 6 bases. CDR1 is LNHNV, CDR2 YYDKDF, per germline (reference sequence). Trimming left V 5 bases short and J 5 bases short, with 15 bases between. The CDR3 has 14 amino acids. Here the CDR3 reads CATSPRGLGETQYF. The CDR3, as DNA: TGTGCCACCAGCCCCAGGGGATTAGGGGAGACCCAGTACTTC.

The CDR3 reads CASSPPGGRGYGYTF. The DNA of the CDR3 is TGTGCCAGCAGTCCCCCGGGGGGTAGGGGCTATGGCTACACCTTC. This sequence joins TRBV28 and TRBJ1-2; D may be TRBD1 (5 bases). The CDR3 totals 15 residues. Germline V CDR1 and CDR2: MDHEN, SYDVKM. Deletions cut 5 bases from V and 4 bases from J, with 17 bases between.

This clone was recorded only once. The CDR3: CASSLPMGGANTEAFF. CDR3 DNA sequence: TGTGCCAGCAGCTTACCCATGGGGGGGGCAAACACTGAAGCTTTCTTT. J is TRBJ1-1 and V is TRBV7-2, with D possibly TRBD1 on 6 matching bases. CDR1 is SGHTA and CDR2 is FQGNSA in the germline V gene. V was shortened by 2 bases and J by 2 bases, with 15 bases between the two germline ends. The CDR3 consists of 16 residues. The full variable domain, completed using reference TRBV7-2 and TRBJ1-1, is GAGVSQSPSNKVTEKGKDVELRCDPISGHTALYWYRQSLGQGLEFLIYFQGNSAPDKSGLPSDRFSAERTGGSVSTLTIQRTQQEDSAVYLCASSLPMGGANTEAFFGQGTRLTVV.

The J gene is TRBJ1-5, the V gene TRBV28, with TRBD1 matching over 8 bases. This CDR3 has 14 amino acids. Germline V gene lookup returns CDR1 MDHEN and CDR2 SYDVKM. V gave up 1 base and J gave up 7 bases; unmatched junction bases: 3. The CDR3 is CASSLSGGGQPQHF. The CDR3 nucleotides read TGTGCCAGCAGTTTATCAGGGGGCGGACAGCCCCAGCATTTT.

This sequence joins TRBV5-6 and TRBJ2-7, with a possible D match to TRBD1 (6 bases). Trimming cost V 6 bases and J 6 bases, with 13 bases left between them. Germline V gene data show CDR1 as SGHDT and CDR2 as YYEEEE. CDR3 size: 12 residues. CDR3 bases: TGTGCCAGCACCAAGGACAGTCGCGAGCAGTACTTC. This translates into CASTKDSREQYF.

The V gene is TRBV5-1, the J gene TRBJ1-2; TRBD1 matches 8 bases. CDR1 and CDR2 from the germline V gene are SGHRS and YFSETQ. J was trimmed by 7 bases and V by 0 bases; bases with no gene match: 14. CDR3 length equals 17 residues. CDR3 sequence (DNA): TGCGCCAGCAGCTTGGCAAGTCAGGGGGCGCAGTCCGGTGGCTACACCTTC. It translates to CASSLASQGAQSGGYTF.

This chain connects TRBV5-5 to TRBJ2-2, with D tentatively TRBD1 (6 bases). The length of the CDR3 is 15 residues. Germline V gene sequence: CDR1 SGHKS, CDR2 YYEKEE (reference sequence). V was clipped by 5 bases and J by 0 bases, with 11 bases between them. CDR3: CASRWTDSNTGELFF. CDR3 in DNA: TGTGCCAGCAGATGGACAGACTCGAACACCGGGGAGCTGTTTTTT.

Concerning this clone: Within the sample, other DNA sequences also encode this same CDR3. The V gene is TRBV11-2, the J gene TRBJ2-1, with unresolved D. The ends were cut back, 0 bases at V and 8 bases at J, with 5 bases in the middle. The length of the CDR3 is 12 residues. In germline, CDR1 is SGHAT, CDR2 FQNNGV. The CDR3 nucleotides are TGTGCCAGCAGCTTAGATCGCGATGAGCAGTTCTTC. Translation: CASSLDRDEQFF.

This rearrangement joins TRBV6-6 to TRBJ2-7, with D perhaps matching TRBD1 (6 bases). The V gene's germline CDR1 is MNHNY and CDR2 SVGAGI (reference sequence). The CDR3 contains 14 residues. V lost 6 bases to trimming and J lost 3 bases, with 15 bases between them. CDR3 amino acids: CASSLRGGSYEQYF. CDR3 in DNA: TGTGCCAGCAGCCTGAGAGGGGGAAGCTACGAGCAGTACTTC.

The V and J genes are TRBV19 and TRBJ1-6; unclear D gene. V shed 1 base and J shed 0 bases, with 10 bases lying between them. The CDR3 spans 17 residues. CDR1 and CDR2 from the germline V gene are LNHDA and SQIVND (reference sequence). The CDR3 DNA reads TGTGCCAGTAGTATAGGAGGAGGGCGCTCCTATAATTCACCCCTCCACTTT. Residues: CASSIGGGRSYNSPLHF.

CDR3 amino acids: CASSLIAGNTIYF. In DNA, the CDR3 is TGTGCCAGCAGCTTAATCGCTGGAAACACCATATATTTT. The V call is TRBV11-2, the J call TRBJ1-3; the D is unclear. The CDR3 is made up of 13 amino acids. The V and J ends lost 2 bases and 2 bases respectively, with 4 bases between them. The V gene's germline CDR1 is SGHAT and CDR2 FQNNGV.

The chain carries TRBV4-3 and TRBJ2-5, with 8 bases identical to TRBD2. Germline CDR1 is LGHNA and CDR2 is YSLEER. With 0 bases clipped from V and 4 bases from J, the junction kept 7 bases outside the gene matches. This CDR3 spans 16 amino acids. CDR3: CASSQDLGGAGETQYF. In DNA form, the CDR3 reads TGCGCCAGCAGCCAAGATCTCGGGGGGGCCGGAGAGACCCAGTACTTC.

The chain couples TRBV4-3 to TRBJ2-1, with a possible D match to TRBD1 (6 bases). V lost 1 base to trimming and J lost 5 bases, with 15 bases between them. From germline, CDR1 is LGHNA and CDR2 YSLEER. This CDR3 is built from 16 residues. The chain's CDR3 is CASSQGGGGGNNEQFF. CDR3 in DNA: TGCGCCAGCAGCCAAGGAGGGGGTGGTGGAAACAATGAGCAGTTCTTC.

This chain uses TRBV7-8 with TRBJ1-3, with TRBD1 matching over 8 bases. The CDR3 consists of 15 residues. With 5 bases clipped from V and 3 bases from J, the junction kept 6 bases outside the gene matches. Germline lookup yields CDR1 SGHVS and CDR2 FQNEAQ. The DNA for the CDR3 is TGTGCCAGCAGCCTCCCAGGGACAGGTGGAAACACCATATATTTT. Its protein is CASSLPGTGGNTIYF. The whole variable domain, remainder taken from reference TRBV7-8 and TRBJ1-3, is GAGVSQSPRYKVAKRGQDVALRCDPISGHVSLFWYQQALGQGPEFLTYFQNEAQLDKSGLPSDRFFAERPEGSVSTLKIQRTQQEDSAVYLCASSLPGTGGNTIYFGEGSWLTVV.

V is TRBV18 and J is TRBJ2-5; a possible D gene is TRBD2 (7 bases). Germline CDR1 reads KGHSH; CDR2 reads LQKENI. The CDR3 is made up of 17 amino acids. Trimming took off 0 bases at V and 2 bases at J, with 16 bases between the two ends. CDR3 residues: CASSPPDSGGQQETQYF. CDR3 nucleotide sequence: TGTGCCAGCTCACCACCCGACTCGGGGGGCCAACAAGAGACCCAGTACTTC.

The chain uses TRBV6-1 and TRBJ2-6, with TRBD1 matching 10 bases. The V gene end was trimmed by 3 bases and the J gene end by 4 bases; junction bases not matched to a gene: 6. The CDR3 is made up of 17 amino acids. Germline V gene lookup returns CDR1 MNHNS and CDR2 SASEGT. CDR3 amino acids: CASSDRDRGAGANVLTF. The CDR3 coding sequence is TGTGCCAGCAGTGACCGGGACAGGGGAGCCGGGGCCAACGTCCTGACTTTC.

This chain joins TRBV28 and TRBJ1-1; no firm D call. The CDR3 extends over 11 amino acids. Trimming removed 8 bases from V and 11 bases from J, with 15 bases in between. The germline V gene has CDR1 MDHEN and CDR2 SYDVKM. The CDR3 coding sequence is TGTGCCAGCTCCTGGGGAGGTGGGGCTTTCTTT. Its protein is CASSWGGGAFF.

This clone was recorded a few times. The chain recombines TRBV18 with TRBJ1-5; D ambiguous. Germline V gene data show CDR1 as KGHSH and CDR2 as LQKENI. The length of the CDR3 is 16 residues. Between the trimmed V and J ends, which lost 6 bases and 0 bases, there was a span of 15 bases. CDR3 loop: CASSPTAGNSNQPQHF. The CDR3, as DNA: TGTGCCAGCTCTCCCACTGCAGGTAATAGCAATCAGCCCCAGCATTTT.

The chain couples TRBV27 to TRBJ1-5, with D hard to call. V was clipped by 10 bases and J by 6 bases, with 4 bases between them. CDR1 and CDR2 (germline): MNHEY, SMNVEV (reference sequence). This CDR3 contains 9 residues. The CDR3 spells CATGQPQHF. The CDR3 DNA is TGTGCCACCGGTCAGCCCCAGCATTTT.

The genes are TRBV5-1 and TRBJ2-7; D is unclear. Trimming took off 5 bases at V and 1 base at J, with 13 bases between the two ends. This CDR3 has 14 residues. The germline gives CDR1 SGHRS, CDR2 YFSETQ. The CDR3 protein is CASRENSLSYEQYF. DNA of the CDR3: TGCGCCAGCAGAGAGAACAGTTTATCCTACGAGCAGTACTTC.

The J gene is TRBJ2-3, the V gene TRBV5-8; D perhaps matches TRBD2 (6 bases). V lost 4 bases to trimming and J lost 0 bases, with 9 bases between them. The V gene's germline CDR1 is SGHTS and CDR2 YDEGEE. This CDR3 spans 14 amino acids. The DNA for the CDR3 is TGTGCCAGCAGCCGGGGGTATAGCACAGATACGCAGTATTTT. This sequence encodes CASSRGYSTDTQYF.

J is TRBJ1-2 and V is TRBV7-9; the match to TRBD1 covers 7 bases. The CDR3 loop spans 14 amino acids. Germline CDR1 reads SEHNR; CDR2 reads FQNEAQ (reference sequence). The V gene end was trimmed by 7 bases and the J gene end by 2 bases; junction bases not matched to a gene: 7. The CDR3 DNA reads as TGTGCCAGCACCCCGAGGGACAGCAACTATGGCTACACCTTC. Translated: CASTPRDSNYGYTF.

Only one count was recorded for this clone. The chain is built from TRBV2 and TRBJ1-5; 9 bases agree with TRBD1. Germline assignment: CDR1 SNHLY and CDR2 FYNNEI. V lost 4 bases, J lost 6 bases, and 10 bases stayed unmatched. There are 16 residues in the CDR3. The DNA of the CDR3 is TGTGCCAGCAGTGCCTGGACAGGGGCGTCCGCTCAGCCCCAGCATTTT. Encoded protein: CASSAWTGASAQPQHF.

The rearrangement uses TRBV18 and TRBJ2-1; D may be TRBD1 (5 bases). Trimming stripped 6 bases from V and 7 bases from J, with 16 bases between. The germline gives CDR1 KGHSH, CDR2 LQKENI. The CDR3 has 14 amino acids. The CDR3 nucleotides are TGTGCCAGCTCCCCCTCCGCAGGGATAAATGAGCAGTTCTTC. This gives the protein CASSPSAGINEQFF.

The chain joins TRBV2 to TRBJ1-4; the match to TRBD1 covers 8 bases. The CDR3 contains 19 residues. The trim removed 0 bases at V and 3 bases at J, leaving 12 bases unmatched. Germline-derived CDR1 and CDR2 are SNHLY and FYNNEI. The CDR3 is CASSEARQGPYSANEKLFF. CDR3 bases: TGTGCCAGCAGTGAAGCGAGACAGGGGCCCTATTCGGCTAATGAAAAACTGTTTTTT.

The rearrangement joins TRBV10-2 to TRBJ2-5; TRBD2 aligns across 12 bases. CDR3 length: 17 residues. The germline CDR1 and CDR2 sequences are WSHSY and SAAADI. V lost 3 bases to trimming and J lost 5 bases; unmatched junction nucleotides: 10. CDR3 coding DNA: TGCGCCAGCAGTGAATGGCTAGCGGGGGGGCCAGGGGAGACCCAGTACTTC. Its translation is CASSEWLAGGPGETQYF.

This chain joins TRBV9 and TRBJ1-6, with D maybe TRBD1 (5 bases). Trimming removed 4 bases from V and 10 bases from J, with 18 bases in between. This CDR3 is 15 amino acids long. Germline CDR1 is SGDLS and CDR2 is YYNGEE. In nucleotides, the CDR3 is TGTGCCAGCAGCCCTGCTACAGGCACCTCCTCACCCCTCCACTTT. Translated: CASSPATGTSSPLHF.